Shown below are 20 T cell receptor beta chains from a single sample sequenced in a study of T cells of healthy individuals. TCRdb re-called the 5' RACE reads through MiXCR, storing one row per CDR3 protein. The table has 38,000 or so distinct CDR3 sequences, 4.5% seen once. The receptors come from a human donor in good health.

This clonotype was detected ten times or more. The J gene is TRBJ1-5, the V gene TRBV2; D is uncertain. The CDR3 length is 15 residues. V was trimmed by 6 bases and J by 5 bases, leaving 17 bases between them. Germline V gives CDR1 SNHLY, CDR2 FYNNEI. The CDR3 coding sequence is TGTGCCAGCAGGCGCCATGGAGGGCTCGATCAGCCCCAGCATTTT. Translation gives CASRRHGGLDQPQHF.

The chain uses TRBV13 and TRBJ1-1, with TRBD1 as a possible D gene (6 bases). The CDR3 contains 15 residues. The V gene's germline CDR1 is PRHDT and CDR2 FYEKMQ (reference sequence). V lost 4 bases to trimming and J lost 2 bases, with 14 bases between them. DNA of the CDR3: TGTGCCAGCAGCTCTCACAGGGACCTCAACACTGAAGCTTTCTTT. Translated, it gives CASSSHRDLNTEAFF.

The V call is TRBV25-1, the J call TRBJ2-1, with 9 bases that match TRBD1. Trimming took 6 bases from V and 9 from J; bases not matched to a gene: 12. The CDR3 extends over 15 amino acids. Germline assignment: CDR1 MGHDK and CDR2 SYGVNS. CDR3 coding DNA: TGTGCCAGCAGGGACCCGGGACAGGGAAAGGTTGAGCAGTTCTTC. Encoded protein: CASRDPGQGKVEQFF. The full variable domain, completed using reference TRBV25-1 and TRBJ2-1, is EADIYQTPRYLVIGTGKKITLECSQTMGHDKMYWYQQDPGMELHLIHYSYGVNSTEKGDLSSESTVSRIRTEHFPLTLESARPSHTSQYLCASRDPGQGKVEQFFGPGTRLTVL.

This clonotype was picked up a small number of times. Here the CDR3 reads CASSLWDTGAYEQYF. The CDR3 DNA reads as TGTGCCAGCAGTTTATGGGACACCGGTGCCTACGAGCAGTACTTC. The rearrangement joins TRBV12-3 or TRBV12-4 to TRBJ2-7; tentative D call: TRBD1 (6 bases). The V end lost 2 bases, the J end lost 2 bases, and 13 bases lay between the germline ends. The CDR3 extends over 15 amino acids.

This clonotype has at least ten counts. The rearrangement uses TRBV6-2 or TRBV6-3 and TRBJ2-6; TRBD2 matches at 14 bases. The J segment lost 3 bases and the V segment lost 4 bases, leaving 5 bases of the junction unmatched. Germline values: CDR1 MNHEY, CDR2 SVGEGT. The CDR3 runs 18 residues. The DNA of the CDR3 is TGTGCCAGCAGTTCGGGACTAGCGGGAGAGTATGGGGCCAACGTCCTGACTTTC. Protein sequence: CASSSGLAGEYGANVLTF.

This clonotype was found many times. The chain couples TRBV5-1 to TRBJ2-7; 10 nucleotides match TRBD1. V shed 4 bases, J shed 4 bases, and the junction held 8 bases outside the gene matches. Germline lookup yields CDR1 SGHRS and CDR2 YFSETQ. CDR3 length: 15 amino acids. The CDR3 DNA is TGCGCCAGCAGCCTAGGGGACAGGGGAGGTTACGAGCAGTACTTC. Its translation: CASSLGDRGGYEQYF.

This clonotype was seen repeatedly, ten times or more. V gene TRBV3-1 combines with J gene TRBJ2-7; TRBD1 agrees at 8 bases. CDR1 is LGHDT, CDR2 YNNKEL, per germline (reference sequence). CDR3 length: 15 residues. Trimming removed 0 bases from V and 7 bases from J; junction bases left unmatched: 8. CDR3 DNA sequence: TGTGCCAGCAGCCAAGATATAACAGGGGGAGGAGAGCAGTACTTC. Translated, it gives CASSQDITGGGEQYF.

This clonotype showed up just a few times. The chain joins TRBV5-1 to TRBJ1-3, with TRBD1 identical over 11 bases. Per the germline V gene, CDR1 is SGHRS and CDR2 is YFSETQ. V lost 4 bases, J lost 0 bases, and 3 bases stayed unmatched. This CDR3 spans 16 amino acids. CDR3 DNA sequence: TGCGCCAGCAGCGGACAGGGGGCTAACTCTGGAAACACCATATATTTT. Amino acid sequence: CASSGQGANSGNTIYF.

This clonotype occurred many times. The V gene is TRBV7-2, the J gene TRBJ1-6; TRBD1 aligns across 7 bases. The CDR3 has 14 amino acids. The V segment lost 5 bases and the J segment 2 bases; nucleotides outside the gene matches: 0. The germline gives CDR1 SGHTA, CDR2 FQGNSA. The CDR3 region has the DNA TGTGCCAGCAGCGGACAGGCCTATAATTCACCCCTCCACTTT. This gives the protein CASSGQAYNSPLHF.

At least ten counts were recorded for this clonotype. V is TRBV7-2 and J is TRBJ1-1; D is uncertain. Germline CDR1 reads SGHTA; CDR2 reads FQGNSA. The CDR3 has 13 amino acids. V was cut by 3 bases and J by 1 base, with 6 bases left in between. CDR3 loop: CASSFTQNTEAFF. The DNA for the CDR3 is TGTGCCAGCAGCTTTACTCAGAACACTGAAGCTTTCTTT.

This clonotype was counted many times. The chain links TRBV29-1 to TRBJ1-2; D is unclear. The germline V gene has CDR1 SQVTM and CDR2 ANQGSEA. The CDR3 is made up of 13 amino acids. The V end lost 4 bases, the J end lost 2 bases, and 11 bases lay between the germline ends. The CDR3 DNA follows: TGCAGCGTTGTATTTCAAGAAAACTATGGCTACACCTTC. The encoded protein is CSVVFQENYGYTF.

The chain recombines TRBV10-3 with TRBJ1-5, with unresolved D. The V gene lost 1 base and the J gene lost 0 bases, with 4 bases spanning the gap. The CDR3 contains 14 residues. Germline V gene lookup returns CDR1 ENHRY and CDR2 SYGVKD. The CDR3 region has the DNA TGTGCCATCAGTGAGTTGGATAGCAATCAGCCCCAGCATTTT. Translation gives CAISELDSNQPQHF.

The chain joins TRBV20-1 to TRBJ2-5, with 8 bases identical to TRBD2. Germline CDR1 DFQATT, CDR2 SNEGSKA (reference sequence). The CDR3 sequence is 16 residues long. Trimming cost V 0 bases and J 0 bases; bases outside gene matches: 6. DNA of the CDR3: TGCAGTGCTAGAGATAGGGATAGCGGGGACCAAGAGACCCAGTACTTC. Translating gives CSARDRDSGDQETQYF.

Many counts were recorded for this clonotype. The rearrangement links TRBV3-1 to TRBJ1-4, with D hard to call. Germline CDR1 is LGHDT and CDR2 is YNNKEL (reference sequence). Trimming took 4 bases from V and 0 from J, leaving 6 bases between them. This CDR3 is built from 14 residues. In DNA, the CDR3 is TGTGCCAGCAGCCCGGTCGCAACTAATGAAAAACTGTTTTTT. It encodes CASSPVATNEKLFF.

This clonotype was counted at least ten times. V usage is TRBV3-1 and J usage is TRBJ2-5; D unresolved. Trimming shortened V by 4 bases and J by 5 bases, and 20 bases separated the two germline ends. Germline loops: CDR1 LGHDT, CDR2 YNNKEL (reference sequence). This CDR3 is built from 16 residues. The CDR3 bases are TGTGCCAGCAGCCCCTTTTCCTCCGCCTTTGGGGAGACCCAGTACTTC. It specifies CASSPFSSAFGETQYF.

This clonotype was seen many times. The chain carries TRBV4-2 and TRBJ2-5; TRBD2 matches at 8 bases. The CDR3 extends over 17 amino acids. The trim removed 1 base at V and 6 bases at J, leaving 13 bases unmatched. Germline CDR1 and CDR2: LGHNA and YNFKEQ. The CDR3 here is CASSQGTGPGGVQTQYF. CDR3 DNA: TGTGCCAGCAGCCAAGGAACCGGGCCGGGGGGGGTCCAGACCCAGTACTTC.

Ten or more counts support this clonotype. This chain links TRBV20-1 with TRBJ2-5, with D perhaps TRBD1 (6 bases). V was cut by 2 bases and J by 0 bases, with 10 bases left in between. The CDR3 runs 14 residues. The germline V gene has CDR1 DFQATT and CDR2 SNEGSKA (reference sequence). CDR3 loop: CSARPQGNQETQYF. Here the CDR3 DNA reads TGCAGTGCTAGACCTCAGGGGAACCAAGAGACCCAGTACTTC.

This clonotype appeared many times. CDR3 in DNA: TGTGCCAGCAGATTGACAGGGGGCACTGAAGCTTTCTTT. Translating it yields CASRLTGGTEAFF. The chain carries TRBV12-3 or TRBV12-4 and TRBJ1-1, with TRBD1 identical over 9 bases. V shed 6 bases and J 4 bases; nucleotides not matched to a gene: 3. CDR3 length: 13 residues.

This rearrangement joins TRBV6-6 to TRBJ1-2, with a weak D call TRBD1 (6 bases). This CDR3 region has 13 residues. V shed 2 bases and J shed 7 bases, with 11 bases lying between them. The V gene's germline CDR1 is MNHNY and CDR2 SVGAGI (reference sequence). The CDR3 protein is CASSYTGAGGYTF. The DNA of the CDR3 is TGTGCCAGCAGTTACACGGGGGCAGGTGGCTACACCTTC.

This clonotype has at least ten counts. The J gene is TRBJ1-1, the V gene TRBV5-5; tentatively, D is TRBD1 (5 bases). Germline loops: CDR1 SGHKS, CDR2 YYEKEE (reference sequence). The germline V and J ends were trimmed by 0 bases and 1 base, with 10 bases remaining between them. There are 15 residues in the CDR3. CDR3 DNA: TGTGCCAGCAGCTTGGACCGGGGCGGGAACACTGAAGCTTTCTTT. It is translated as CASSLDRGGNTEAFF. The whole variable domain, filled in from reference TRBV5-5 and TRBJ1-1, reads DAGVTQSPTHLIKTRGQQVTLRCSPISGHKSVSWYQQVLGQGPQFIFQYYEKEERGRGNFPDRFSARQFPNYSSELNVNALLLGDSALYLCASSLDRGGNTEAFFGQGTRLTVV.